A single sample gave rise to the 11 T cell receptor beta chains below, sequenced in a study of cytomegalovirus exposure and HLA in healthy donors. Use of 60 Vbeta and 13 Jbeta primers characterized the PCR. TCRdb's table, derived via immunoSEQ multiplex PCR, lists solely in-frame clones and lacks some. Among roughly 200,000 clones listed, over 70% were seen once. The sample comprised PBMCs. The origin of the receptors is a boy aged 2 to 10 in good health and CMV-seronegative.

The V call is TRBV2, the J call TRBJ2-3, with 8 bases that match TRBD1. Germline values: CDR1 SNHLY, CDR2 FYNNEI. The CDR3 consists of 13 residues. Trimming cost V 7 bases and J 4 bases; bases outside gene matches: 4. CDR3 residues: CASTLQGADTQYF. CDR3 nucleotide sequence: TGTGCCAGCACCCTACAGGGGGCAGATACGCAGTATTTT.

The chain carries TRBV10-3 and TRBJ1-1; D not resolved. Germline values: CDR1 ENHRY, CDR2 SYGVKD. The length of the CDR3 is 14 residues. V was pared by 0 bases and J by 4 bases, with 9 bases between. In nucleotides, the CDR3 is TGTGCCATCAGTGAGTCGAGGGAGGGCACTGAAGCTTTCTTT. Translated: CAISESREGTEAFF.

The chain is built from TRBV6-1 and TRBJ1-2, with D perhaps matching TRBD1 (6 bases). Deletions cut 10 bases from V and 4 bases from J, with 16 bases between. The CDR3 covers 13 residues. Germline CDR1 reads MNHNS; CDR2 reads SASEGT. This chain's CDR3 is CAIGQKLIYGYTF. The CDR3 DNA is TGTGCCATCGGACAGAAACTAATCTATGGCTACACCTTC.

The sample holds a few counts of this clone. The J gene is TRBJ1-1, the V gene TRBV6-1, with D uncertain. The V gene lost 7 bases and the J gene lost 4 bases, with 19 bases spanning the gap. The length of the CDR3 is 15 residues. CDR1 and CDR2 from the germline V gene are MNHNS and SASEGT. CDR3 bases: TGTGCCAGCACTGAGATGCCATCTACTTTCACTGAAGCTTTCTTT. Translated: CASTEMPSTFTEAFF.

The CDR3 region is CAQGAGGNTIYF. The DNA of the CDR3 is TGTGCCCAGGGGGCGGGAGGAAACACCATATATTTT. V gene TRBV30 combines with J gene TRBJ1-3, with TRBD1 identical over 8 bases. The CDR3 runs 12 residues. Germline lookup yields CDR1 GTSNPN and CDR2 SVGIG (reference sequence). V shed 8 bases and J 4 bases; nucleotides not matched to a gene: 4.

V gene TRBV6-5 combines with J gene TRBJ1-1; TRBD1 is a possible D gene (5 bases). In germline, CDR1 is MNHEY, CDR2 SVGAGI. This CDR3 region has 13 residues. Trimming removed 6 bases at V and 5 bases at J, with 13 bases between. The CDR3 protein is CASRRGSGTEAFF. The CDR3 DNA sequence: TGTGCCAGCAGGAGGGGCAGCGGGACTGAAGCTTTCTTT.

The chain links TRBV19 to TRBJ1-6, with D uncertain. CDR1 is LNHDA, CDR2 SQIVND, per germline (reference sequence). CDR3 length equals 17 residues. V was clipped by 6 bases and J by 0 bases, with 15 bases between them. The CDR3 region is CASSVKYKSSYNSPLHF. CDR3 sequence (DNA): TGTGCCAGTAGCGTAAAGTATAAGAGCTCCTATAATTCACCCCTCCACTTT.

The chain recombines TRBV4-2 with TRBJ1-2; 7 nucleotides match TRBD1. The CDR3 extends over 15 amino acids. J gave up 1 base and V 5 bases, and 7 bases lay outside the gene matches. Germline CDR1 is LGHNA and CDR2 is YNFKEQ. The chain's CDR3 is CASSEGTVINYGYTF. Here the CDR3 DNA reads TGTGCCAGCAGCGAGGGGACAGTGATTAACTATGGCTACACCTTC.

The genes are TRBV7-9 and TRBJ1-1; 8 positions match TRBD1. Trimming at V came to 1 base and at J to 1 base, leaving 2 bases not matched to a gene. The CDR3 contains 15 residues. Germline assignment: CDR1 SEHNR and CDR2 FQNEAQ (reference sequence). The CDR3: CASSLDQGANTEAFF. The CDR3 DNA follows: TGTGCCAGCAGCTTAGATCAGGGGGCGAACACTGAAGCTTTCTTT. Based on the CDR3 plus reference TRBV7-9 and TRBJ1-1, the full variable domain is DTGVSQNPRHKITKRGQNVTFRCDPISEHNRLYWYRQTLGQGPEFLTYFQNEAQLEKSRLLSDRFSAERPKGSFSTLEIQRTEQGDSAMYLCASSLDQGANTEAFFGQGTRLTVV.

The chain links TRBV27 to TRBJ1-2, with 7 bases aligning to TRBD1. Germline values: CDR1 MNHEY, CDR2 SMNVEV (reference sequence). CDR3 size: 14 residues. The ends lost 0 bases at V and 8 bases at J; junction bases unmatched: 6. The CDR3 is CASSLSLGTEGYTF. The CDR3 DNA reads as TGTGCCAGCAGTTTATCGTTAGGGACAGAGGGCTACACCTTC.

Points on this clone: Distinct nucleotide sequences in the sample also encode this CDR3. The CDR3 nucleotides read TGCGCCAGCAGTCCAGGGGGCGCGAACACCGGGGAGCTGTTTTTT. Translated, it gives CASSPGGANTGELFF. V and J are TRBV5-1 and TRBJ2-2; 8 nucleotides match TRBD1. The CDR3 contains 15 residues. V lost 5 bases, J lost 0 bases, and 3 bases stayed unmatched. Germline lookup yields CDR1 SGHRS and CDR2 YFSETQ.